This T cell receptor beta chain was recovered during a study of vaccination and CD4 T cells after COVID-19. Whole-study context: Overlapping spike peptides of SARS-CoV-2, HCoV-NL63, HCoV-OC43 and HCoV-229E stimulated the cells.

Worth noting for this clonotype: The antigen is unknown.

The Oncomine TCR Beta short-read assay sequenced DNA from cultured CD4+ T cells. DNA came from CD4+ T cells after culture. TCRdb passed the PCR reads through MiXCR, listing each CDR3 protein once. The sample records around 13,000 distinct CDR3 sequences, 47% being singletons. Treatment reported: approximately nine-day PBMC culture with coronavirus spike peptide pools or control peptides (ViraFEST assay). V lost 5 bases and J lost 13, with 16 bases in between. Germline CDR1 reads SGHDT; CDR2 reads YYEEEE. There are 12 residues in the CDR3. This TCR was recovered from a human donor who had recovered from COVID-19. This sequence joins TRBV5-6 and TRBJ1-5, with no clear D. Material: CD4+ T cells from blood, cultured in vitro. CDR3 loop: CASSRAGRQQHF. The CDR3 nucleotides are TGTGCCAGCAGTCGAGCCGGGAGACAACAGCATTTT. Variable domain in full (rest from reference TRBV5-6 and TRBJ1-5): DAGVTQSPTHLIKTRGQQVTLRCSPKSGHDTVSWYQQALGQGPQFIFQYYEEEERQRGNFPDRFSGHQFPNYSSELNVNALLLGDSALYLCASSRAGRQQHFGDGTRLSIL.